This record looks at one TCR beta chain sequence and its context. Its antigen is unknown. Unsorted bulk tissue (about 18-32 mg) underwent RNA and DNA co-extraction. Patients had primary liver carcinoma treated by surgical resection. TCR beta cDNA was prepared out of roughly 520 ng total RNA by means of a constant-region primer. Three nested multiplex PCR rounds of slightly modified ARM-PCR generated TCR beta libraries. Rounds one and two of PCR, each of 9 to 11 cycles, were primed with TRBV1-TRBV30 forward primers and a C-beta reverse primer. TCRdb fed the multiplex PCR reads into MiXCR, producing one record per CDR3 protein. Of more than 30,000 distinct CDR3 sequences listed, 76% were seen once; the top ten hold roughly a third. This sample is drawn from a study of tumor-infiltrating lymphocytes in primary liver carcinoma. The study, taken as a whole, reports: Blood's top-250-clone fraction was significantly lower than that of tumors (p = 0.039).

The CDR3 has 12 residues. CDR1 is SEHNR and CDR2 is FQNEAQ in the germline V gene (reference sequence). Germline trimming cut 8 bases from V and 12 bases from J; bases unmatched to any gene: 12. Sequenced: liver tumor tissue from sampling region 5. Subset described: tumor region T5, tumor centre. The rearrangement links TRBV7-9 to TRBJ2-7, with TRBD1 identical over 8 bases. The sequence was collected from a man aged 40-50 years with primary liver carcinoma and hepatitis B virus infection. The CDR3 reads CASGTGPYEWYF. CDR3 bases: TGTGCCAGCGGGACAGGCCCCTACGAGTGGTACTTC. The full variable domain, in which reference TRBV7-9 and TRBJ2-7 provide the parts outside the CDR3, is DTGVSQNPRHKITKRGQNVTFRCDPISEHNRLYWYRQTLGQGPEFLTYFQNEAQLEKSRLLSDRFSAERPKGSFSTLEIQRTEQGDSAMYLCASGTGPYEWYFGPGTRLTVT.